Each of the 22 T cell receptor beta chains below was sequenced from the same sample in a study of PD-1 blockade in mismatch repair-deficient tumors. The assay was immunoSEQ multiplex PCR, and TCRdb's table has in-frame clones only and misses some. The table shows 60,000 to 75,000 clones, with around 89% occurring only once. The material sequenced was peripheral blood, taken 52 weeks after starting pembrolizumab. Receptors originate from an adult with mismatch repair-deficient cancer.

The chain has TRBV27 and TRBJ2-1; no firm D call. The ends were cut back, 2 bases at V and 8 bases at J, with 16 bases in the middle. CDR3 length equals 15 residues. Germline V gene data show CDR1 as MNHEY and CDR2 as SMNVEV (reference sequence). The CDR3 DNA follows: TGTGCCAGCAGTTTAACGTCCCACCCCGGGCATGAGCAGTTCTTC. Protein: CASSLTSHPGHEQFF.

The chain has TRBV5-1 and TRBJ2-2; maybe TRBD2 (5 bases). Germline V gene data show CDR1 as SGHRS and CDR2 as YFSETQ. Trimming removed 2 bases at V and 1 base at J, with 6 bases between. This CDR3 is built from 14 residues. As DNA, the CDR3 is TGCGCCAGCAGCTTTGGAGGGAACACCGGGGAGCTGTTTTTT. The encoded protein is CASSFGGNTGELFF.

The chain has TRBV6-6 and TRBJ1-2, with unresolved D. The germline V gene encodes CDR1 MNHNY and CDR2 SVGAGI (reference sequence). CDR3 length equals 15 residues. Trimming took 6 bases from V and 0 from J, leaving 14 bases between them. The DNA for the CDR3 is TGTGCCAGCAGAGATACTGGACGAGCTAACTATGGCTACACCTTC. Its translation: CASRDTGRANYGYTF.

This chain links TRBV28 with TRBJ2-6; 9 nucleotides match TRBD1. There are 18 residues in the CDR3. In germline, CDR1 is MDHEN, CDR2 SYDVKM. After removal of 4 bases from V and 0 bases from J, the junction contained 7 bases not matched to a gene. The CDR3 DNA sequence: TGTGCCAGCAGTTCGGGGACAGGGTTTAGCTCTGGGGCCAACGTCCTGACTTTC. This encodes CASSSGTGFSSGANVLTF.

This sequence joins TRBV29-1 and TRBJ2-7; tentatively, D is TRBD2 (6 bases). The CDR3 totals 14 residues. Germline CDR1 SQVTM, CDR2 ANQGSEA. V was clipped by 6 bases and J by 5 bases, with 20 bases between them. The CDR3 loop is CSVLPGTDPNEQYF. The CDR3 DNA is TGCAGCGTGTTACCCGGGACTGATCCGAACGAGCAGTACTTC.

This clone appeared a single time. At one boundary the junction diverges from the germline segment, which might be a read error. The J gene is TRBJ2-7, the V gene TRBV11-3; perhaps D is TRBD1 or TRBD2 (5 bases each). This CDR3 spans 13 amino acids. Germline V gene lookup returns CDR1 SGHNT and CDR2 YENEEA. The CDR3 DNA sequence: TGTGCCAGCAGCTTAGGGTCGGGGACCGAGAAGTACTTC. Amino acids: CASSLGSGTEKYF. Variable domain in full (rest from reference TRBV11-3 and TRBJ2-7): EAGVVQSPRYKIIEKKQPVAFWCNPISGHNTLYWYLQNLGQGPELLIRYENEEAVDDSQLPKDRFSAERLKGVDSTLKIQPAELGDSAVYLCASSLGSGTEKYFGPGTRLTVT.

The table lists this clone with a few counts. This chain links TRBV5-1 with TRBJ1-3, with 7 bases aligning to TRBD1. Germline V gene sequence: CDR1 SGHRS, CDR2 YFSETQ. Trimming took 0 bases from V and 3 from J; bases not matched to a gene: 12. The CDR3 spans 18 residues. The CDR3 spells CASSLVPSDRVFGNTIYF. DNA for the CDR3: TGCGCCAGCAGCTTGGTTCCAAGTGACAGGGTTTTTGGAAACACCATATATTTT.

In its sample, this clone was seen once. The chain combines TRBV11-3 with TRBJ2-5, with D hard to call. Trimming shortened V by 2 bases and J by 0 bases, and 16 bases separated the two germline ends. Germline values: CDR1 SGHNT, CDR2 YENEEA. The CDR3 spans 17 residues. DNA for the CDR3: TGTGCCAGCAGCTTACCCTACACTGGGTCACACCAAGAGACCCAGTACTTC. Translated, it gives CASSLPYTGSHQETQYF. Drawing the rest from reference TRBV11-3 and TRBJ2-5, the complete variable domain is EAGVVQSPRYKIIEKKQPVAFWCNPISGHNTLYWYLQNLGQGPELLIRYENEEAVDDSQLPKDRFSAERLKGVDSTLKIQPAELGDSAVYLCASSLPYTGSHQETQYFGPGTRLLVL.

The chain carries TRBV2 and TRBJ2-7; 12 bases are a match to TRBD2. V lost 3 bases and J lost 3; bases outside the gene matches: 6. This CDR3 has 16 amino acids. From germline, CDR1 is SNHLY and CDR2 FYNNEI. CDR3 sequence: CASSDGGTSGFYEQYF. DNA of the CDR3: TGTGCCAGCAGTGATGGAGGGACTAGCGGGTTCTACGAGCAGTACTTC.

The rearrangement links TRBV12-5 to TRBJ2-3; 7 bases agree with TRBD2. CDR1 and CDR2 (germline): LGHNT, FRNRAP. The trim removed 2 bases at V and 5 bases at J, leaving 7 bases unmatched. The CDR3 is made up of 15 amino acids. The CDR3 spells CASGLSGGAIDTQYF. CDR3 sequence (DNA): TGTGCTAGTGGTTTGTCGGGGGGAGCAATAGATACGCAGTATTTT.

The chain joins TRBV6-1 to TRBJ1-5, with D perhaps TRBD1 (5 bases). The V end lost 4 bases, the J end lost 3 bases, and 13 bases lay between the germline ends. There are 15 residues in the CDR3. Germline loops: CDR1 MNHNS, CDR2 SASEGT. The CDR3 protein is CASSVSDSNNQPQHF. CDR3 nucleotide sequence: TGTGCCAGCAGTGTTAGCGACAGTAACAATCAGCCCCAGCATTTT.

V is TRBV7-9 and J is TRBJ2-2, with no clear D. This CDR3 is built from 11 residues. Germline loops: CDR1 SEHNR, CDR2 FQNEAQ (reference sequence). Trimming removed 3 bases from V and 4 bases from J, with 0 bases in between. DNA for the CDR3: TGTGCCAGCAGCTTCACCGGGGAGCTGTTTTTT. It is translated as CASSFTGELFF.

The chain combines TRBV28 with TRBJ1-1; TRBD1 might be the D (5 bases). The ends were cut back, 5 bases at V and 2 bases at J, with 18 bases in the middle. Germline V gene sequence: CDR1 MDHEN, CDR2 SYDVKM. The CDR3 has 16 amino acids. The CDR3 reads CASSPSQLGDNTEAFF. The CDR3 DNA reads as TGTGCCAGCAGTCCTTCCCAGCTAGGGGATAACACTGAAGCTTTCTTT. The variable domain in full, with the rest retrieved from reference TRBV28 and TRBJ1-1, is DVKVTQSSRYLVKRTGEKVFLECVQDMDHENMFWYRQDPGLGLRLIYFSYDVKMKEKGDIPEGYSVSREKKERFSLILESASTNQTSMYLCASSPSQLGDNTEAFFGQGTRLTVV.

The chain links TRBV29-1 to TRBJ2-2; D unresolved. Germline V gene data show CDR1 as SQVTM and CDR2 as ANQGSEA. This CDR3 spans 10 amino acids. The V end was cut by 7 bases, the J end by 3 bases, with 3 bases between. The CDR3 loop is CSGYTGELFF. The CDR3 nucleotides are TGCAGCGGTTACACCGGGGAGCTGTTTTTT.

This chain joins TRBV11-2 and TRBJ1-2, with D perhaps matching TRBD1 (5 bases). Between the trimmed V and J ends, which lost 4 bases and 8 bases, there was a span of 17 bases. Germline V gene sequence: CDR1 SGHAT, CDR2 FQNNGV. This CDR3 is built from 14 residues. This CDR3 reads CASSSGTVSGGYTF. The CDR3, as DNA: TGTGCCAGCAGCTCCGGGACGGTTTCGGGCGGCTACACCTTC.

J is TRBJ2-3 and V is TRBV6-1; TRBD1 might be the D (5 bases). Germline values: CDR1 MNHNS, CDR2 SASEGT. V was cut by 6 bases and J by 3 bases, with 16 bases left in between. The CDR3 covers 15 residues. CDR3 nucleotides: TGTGCCAGCAGCAGGCTCGGGCAGGGAACAGATACGCAGTATTTT. It is translated as CASSRLGQGTDTQYF.

The chain links TRBV29-1 to TRBJ2-1, with D hard to call. Trimming removed 6 bases from V and 8 bases from J, with 11 bases in between. The CDR3 contains 11 residues. Germline CDR1 reads SQVTM; CDR2 reads ANQGSEA. The CDR3 nucleotides read TGCAGCGTCGCGCCCGTCTATGAGCAGTTCTTC. Its protein is CSVAPVYEQFF.

This clone was counted a single time. V is TRBV4-3 and J is TRBJ1-1; maybe TRBD1 (5 bases). The V gene's germline CDR1 is LGHNA and CDR2 YSLEER. V lost 0 bases, J lost 1 base, and 15 bases lay in between. The CDR3 is 17 amino acids. The chain's CDR3 is CASSQDLGGSWNTEAFF. The CDR3 DNA reads TGCGCCAGCAGCCAAGATCTTGGGGGGAGTTGGAACACTGAAGCTTTCTTT.

The chain combines TRBV19 with TRBJ2-3, with D perhaps TRBD1 (6 bases). CDR3 length equals 13 residues. CDR1 and CDR2 from the germline V gene are LNHDA and SQIVND (reference sequence). The V end lost 6 bases, the J end lost 2 bases, and 9 bases lay between the germline ends. The CDR3 DNA follows: TGTGCCAGTAGGCAGGGGAACACAGATACGCAGTATTTT. This gives the protein CASRQGNTDTQYF.

This rearrangement joins TRBV7-8 to TRBJ2-4, with 12 bases matching TRBD2. CDR3 size: 21 residues. V dropped 5 bases and J dropped 0; count of bases not matched to a gene: 17. CDR1 and CDR2 from the germline V gene are SGHVS and FQNEAQ. The CDR3 sequence is CASSAKRLAGAGGIAKNIQYF. CDR3 bases: TGTGCCAGCAGCGCCAAACGACTAGCGGGAGCGGGGGGGATAGCCAAAAACATTCAGTACTTC.

The count of this clone is one. The chain couples TRBV19 to TRBJ2-3; no clear D gene. CDR1 is LNHDA, CDR2 SQIVND, per germline (reference sequence). The CDR3 is made up of 12 amino acids. Trimming removed 3 bases from V and 6 bases from J, with 7 bases in between. The CDR3 DNA sequence: TGTGCCAGTAGTATGATGTCGGATACGCAGTATTTT. Translated: CASSMMSDTQYF. The full variable domain, completed using reference TRBV19 and TRBJ2-3, is DGGITQSPKYLFRKEGQNVTLSCEQNLNHDAMYWYRQDPGQGLRLIYYSQIVNDFQKGDIAEGYSVSREKKESFPLTVTSAQKNPTAFYLCASSMMSDTQYFGPGTRLTVL.

V usage is TRBV7-9 and J usage is TRBJ2-2, with 11 bases aligning to TRBD1. Germline V lookup: CDR1 SEHNR, CDR2 FQNEAQ (reference sequence). The ends lost 1 base at V and 5 bases at J; junction bases unmatched: 3. CDR3 size: 16 residues. DNA for the CDR3: TGTGCCAGCAGCTTAGGGACAGGGGGCGAGACCGGGGAGCTGTTTTTT. As protein: CASSLGTGGETGELFF.